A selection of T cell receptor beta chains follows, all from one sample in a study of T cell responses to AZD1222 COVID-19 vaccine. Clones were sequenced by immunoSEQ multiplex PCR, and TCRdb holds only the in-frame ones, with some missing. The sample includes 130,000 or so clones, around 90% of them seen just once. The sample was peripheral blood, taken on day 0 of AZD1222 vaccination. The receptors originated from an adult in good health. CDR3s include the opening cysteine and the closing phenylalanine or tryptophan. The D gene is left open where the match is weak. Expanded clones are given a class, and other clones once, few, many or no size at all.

CDR3nt: TGTGCCAGCACCGACAGGGAGAATCAGCCCCAGCATTTT
CDR3aa: CASTDRENQPQHF
abundance: .
d_gene: TRBD1
v_gene: TRBV6-5
j_gene: TRBJ1-5

CDR3nt: TGCGCCAGCCAACGACAGGGGGCTACTGAAGCTTTCTTT
CDR3aa: CASQRQGATEAFF
abundance: .
d_gene: TRBD1
v_gene: TRBV5-1
j_gene: TRBJ1-1

CDR3nt: TGTGCCAGCAGCTACCTAACGTGGACACTGGTCACTGAAGCTTTCTTT
CDR3aa: CASSYLTWTLVTEAFF
abundance: .
d_gene: .
v_gene: TRBV6-5
j_gene: TRBJ1-1

CDR3nt: TGTGCCAGCATTGTTAGCGGGGGGCTGACGGAGACCCAGTACTTC
CDR3aa: CASIVSGGLTETQYF
abundance: .
d_gene: TRBD2
v_gene: TRBV6-5
j_gene: TRBJ2-5

CDR3nt: TGTGCCAGCAGCGACGCCGGCAACTCTAACTATGGCTACACCTTC
CDR3aa: CASSDAGNSNYGYTF
abundance: .
d_gene: .
v_gene: TRBV7-2
j_gene: TRBJ1-2

CDR3nt: TGCGCCAGCACCCCAGACACCGGGGAGCTGTTTTTT
CDR3aa: CASTPDTGELFF
abundance: .
d_gene: .
v_gene: TRBV5-1
j_gene: TRBJ2-2

CDR3nt: TGTGCCTGGAGCCGCTCCGGGATGTATGGCTACACCTTC
CDR3aa: CAWSRSGMYGYTF
abundance: .
d_gene: .
v_gene: TRBV30
j_gene: TRBJ1-2

CDR3nt: TGTGCCAGCAGTCCGGACACCCGAGGGCCCCAGCATTTT
CDR3aa: CASSPDTRGPQHF
abundance: .
d_gene: .
v_gene: TRBV5-8
j_gene: TRBJ1-5

CDR3nt: TGTGCCAGCAGTGGGCCGATCTATGGCTACACCTTC
CDR3aa: CASSGPIYGYTF
abundance: .
d_gene: .
v_gene: TRBV2
j_gene: TRBJ1-2

CDR3nt: TGTGCCAGCAGTGCGGGACCGGCCCGGTCCGGGGAGCTGTTTTTT
CDR3aa: CASSAGPARSGELFF
abundance: few
d_gene: .
v_gene: TRBV2
j_gene: TRBJ2-2

CDR3nt: TGTGCCAGCAGTGAATTGTGGGCAGGGGACACTGAAGCTTTCTTT
CDR3aa: CASSELWAGDTEAFF
abundance: once
d_gene: .
v_gene: TRBV2
j_gene: TRBJ1-1

CDR3nt: TGCAGCGCCGGATGGTCTGGAAACACCATATATTTT
CDR3aa: CSAGWSGNTIYF
abundance: .
d_gene: .
v_gene: TRBV29-1
j_gene: TRBJ1-3

CDR3nt: TGTGCCAGCAGCTTGCAGGCAATGTCCTACGAGCAGTACTTC
CDR3aa: CASSLQAMSYEQYF
abundance: .
d_gene: .
v_gene: TRBV5-6
j_gene: TRBJ2-7

CDR3nt: TGCGCCAGCAGCTCATACTCAGGGGAATATGGCTACACCTTC
CDR3aa: CASSSYSGEYGYTF
abundance: .
d_gene: .
v_gene: TRBV5-1
j_gene: TRBJ1-2

CDR3nt: TGTGCCAGCTCACCAGGCACCGGGCTCAGTTCACCCCTCCACTTT
CDR3aa: CASSPGTGLSSPLHF
abundance: few
d_gene: .
v_gene: TRBV18
j_gene: TRBJ1-6

CDR3nt: TGCGCCAGCAGCTTGGCGTCAGGGGGACGGAATGAGCAGTTCTTC
CDR3aa: CASSLASGGRNEQFF
abundance: .
d_gene: TRBD1
v_gene: TRBV5-1
j_gene: TRBJ2-1

CDR3nt: TGTGCCTGGAGCGGAAAACAGGGCGGGTACGGCTACACCTTC
CDR3aa: CAWSGKQGGYGYTF
abundance: .
d_gene: .
v_gene: TRBV30
j_gene: TRBJ1-2

CDR3nt: TGTGCCAGCAGCGCAGAATTCGGACGGAGCTATGGCTACACCTTC
CDR3aa: CASSAEFGRSYGYTF
abundance: .
d_gene: .
v_gene: TRBV9
j_gene: TRBJ1-2

CDR3nt: TGTGCCAGCAGCTTTTATCCGGGGCCGAATTCACCCCTCCACTTT
CDR3aa: CASSFYPGPNSPLHF
abundance: once
d_gene: .
v_gene: TRBV5-6
j_gene: TRBJ1-6

CDR3nt: TGTGCCAGCAGAAGGGATCAATCCTCAGAAAAACTGTTTTTT
CDR3aa: CASRRDQSSEKLFF
abundance: few
d_gene: .
v_gene: TRBV9
j_gene: TRBJ1-4

CDR3nt: TGCAGTGCCAGTGGACTAGCCGGGAGGGAGCAGTACTTC
CDR3aa: CSASGLAGREQYF
abundance: .
d_gene: TRBD2
v_gene: TRBV20-1
j_gene: TRBJ2-7

CDR3nt: TGTGCCAGCAGCGTAACCGGGAGCCGGCTAGGCGAGCAGTACTTC
CDR3aa: CASSVTGSRLGEQYF
abundance: .
d_gene: .
v_gene: TRBV9
j_gene: TRBJ2-7

CDR3nt: TGTGCCAGCAGGGCCACAGGGGGCGGCCAATACGAGCAGTACTTC
CDR3aa: CASRATGGGQYEQYF
abundance: .
d_gene: TRBD1
v_gene: TRBV6-5
j_gene: TRBJ2-7

CDR3nt: TGTGCCAGTAGTATGTACCAGAACTATGGCTACACCTTC
CDR3aa: CASSMYQNYGYTF
abundance: .
d_gene: .
v_gene: TRBV19
j_gene: TRBJ1-2

CDR3nt: TGTGCCAGCAGTCCTACCAGCGGCGAGCAGTACTTC
CDR3aa: CASSPTSGEQYF
abundance: .
d_gene: .
v_gene: TRBV11-2
j_gene: TRBJ2-7

CDR3nt: TGTGCCAGCAGCTTCATAAACTATGGCTACACCTTC
CDR3aa: CASSFINYGYTF
abundance: .
d_gene: .
v_gene: TRBV3-1/TRBV3-2
j_gene: TRBJ1-2

CDR3nt: TGTGCCAGCAGCTTATATCGTGAAACGGGAAACACCATATATTTT
CDR3aa: CASSLYRETGNTIYF
abundance: .
d_gene: .
v_gene: TRBV7-6
j_gene: TRBJ1-3

CDR3nt: TGTGCCAGCAGCCCCAGGGGGGCCACTGAAGCTTTCTTT
CDR3aa: CASSPRGATEAFF
abundance: .
d_gene: TRBD1
v_gene: TRBV7-9
j_gene: TRBJ1-1

CDR3nt: TGCAGCGTTGGGCGACACCCGCCTCCTCGGCCCCAGTACTTC
CDR3aa: CSVGRHPPPRPQYF
abundance: .
d_gene: .
v_gene: TRBV29-1
j_gene: TRBJ2-5

CDR3nt: TGTGCCAGAAGCTTTTCTCCGGGACAGGGTATTCAGCCCCAGCATTTT
CDR3aa: CARSFSPGQGIQPQHF
abundance: .
d_gene: TRBD1
v_gene: TRBV5-3
j_gene: TRBJ1-5

CDR3nt: TGTGCCAGCAGACGTGGATCTAGCGGGGGGCCCGGGGAGCTGTTTTTT
CDR3aa: CASRRGSSGGPGELFF
abundance: .
d_gene: TRBD2
v_gene: TRBV5-4
j_gene: TRBJ2-2

CDR3nt: TGTGCCAGCAGTTACAGGACAGAGCAGTACTTC
CDR3aa: CASSYRTEQYF
abundance: .
d_gene: .
v_gene: TRBV6-2/TRBV6-3
j_gene: TRBJ2-7

CDR3nt: TGCGCCAGCCAACCACGAGGGGTCTCCACCGGGGAGCTGTTTTTT
CDR3aa: CASQPRGVSTGELFF
abundance: .
d_gene: .
v_gene: TRBV5-1
j_gene: TRBJ2-2

CDR3nt: TGTGCCAGCAGGTCCCCACAGGGGCCTATAGCTAACTATGGCTACACCTTC
CDR3aa: CASRSPQGPIANYGYTF
abundance: .
d_gene: TRBD1
v_gene: TRBV27
j_gene: TRBJ1-2

CDR3nt: TGTGCCATGGAGAGGACGGAAGGCACAAATTCACCCCTCCACTTT
CDR3aa: CAMERTEGTNSPLHF
abundance: .
d_gene: .
v_gene: TRBV30
j_gene: TRBJ1-6

CDR3nt: TGCGCCAGCAGCTTGGGGACGGGCAGGGTGAACACTGAAGCTTTCTTT
CDR3aa: CASSLGTGRVNTEAFF
abundance: .
d_gene: .
v_gene: TRBV5-1
j_gene: TRBJ1-1

CDR3nt: TGCAGCGCCAATTCCGGCACAGATACGCAGTATTTT
CDR3aa: CSANSGTDTQYF
abundance: .
d_gene: .
v_gene: TRBV29-1
j_gene: TRBJ2-3

CDR3nt: TGTGCCAGCAGCTTATCAGGGAAGAACACTGAAGCTTTCTTT
CDR3aa: CASSLSGKNTEAFF
abundance: .
d_gene: .
v_gene: TRBV7-3
j_gene: TRBJ1-1

CDR3nt: TGTGCCAGCAGGTCCCGCAGGGGGCCCAGCACAGATACGCAGTATTTT
CDR3aa: CASRSRRGPSTDTQYF
abundance: .
d_gene: TRBD1
v_gene: TRBV7-2
j_gene: TRBJ2-3

CDR3nt: TGTGCCAGCAGCTTACAATCTGGCGGGTTCGGGGGTGGCTACACCTTC
CDR3aa: CASSLQSGGFGGGYTF
abundance: .
d_gene: .
v_gene: TRBV7-9
j_gene: TRBJ1-2

CDR3nt: TGTGCCAGCAGCCCTCGGGACGACTCCTACGAGCAGTACTTC
CDR3aa: CASSPRDDSYEQYF
abundance: .
d_gene: .
v_gene: TRBV7-8
j_gene: TRBJ2-7

CDR3nt: TGTGCCAGCCTATTAGCGGGGTCGGGCAGTGAAGCTTTCTTT
CDR3aa: CASLLAGSGSEAFF
abundance: few
d_gene: .
v_gene: TRBV5-4
j_gene: TRBJ1-1

CDR3nt: TGTGCCAGCAGCCCGGCGGCCCGAAACACCATATATTTT
CDR3aa: CASSPAARNTIYF
abundance: .
d_gene: .
v_gene: TRBV7-2
j_gene: TRBJ1-3

CDR3nt: TGTGCCAGCAGCTCCGGGGGTAAAGAGACCCAGTACTTC
CDR3aa: CASSSGGKETQYF
abundance: few
d_gene: .
v_gene: TRBV7-9
j_gene: TRBJ2-5

CDR3nt: TGTGCCAGCAGCTTGACTAGTGGAGGGTACGAGCAGTACTTC
CDR3aa: CASSLTSGGYEQYF
abundance: .
d_gene: .
v_gene: TRBV7-2
j_gene: TRBJ2-7

CDR3nt: TGTGCCAGCAGCTTGGGCAGAGTGAGGGAAAAACTGTTTTTT
CDR3aa: CASSLGRVREKLFF
abundance: .
d_gene: .
v_gene: TRBV7-2
j_gene: TRBJ1-4